Presented here are 2 T cell receptor beta chains from one specimen sequenced in a study of T cells in localized non-small cell lung cancer. TCRdb's copy holds only in-frame clones and misses some; the assay was immunoSEQ multiplex PCR. The data contain tens of thousands of clones, roughly nine tenths of them seen just once; the ten biggest clones take up 22%. Sequencing used PBMCs, obtained before any cancer treatment. The receptor set was obtained from a man aged 40-75 years with stage II squamous cell lung carcinoma.

The chain recombines TRBV19 with TRBJ1-1; D not certain. V shed 3 bases and J shed 2 bases, with 10 bases lying between them. The germline V gene encodes CDR1 LNHDA and CDR2 SQIVND (reference sequence). The CDR3 sequence is 14 residues long. CDR3 in amino acids: CASSIGRLNTEAFF. DNA of the CDR3: TGTGCCAGTAGTATTGGCAGACTCAACACTGAAGCTTTCTTT.

This chain connects TRBV27 to TRBJ1-1; D unresolved. Germline V lookup: CDR1 MNHEY, CDR2 SMNVEV (reference sequence). The CDR3 consists of 14 residues. V was trimmed by 0 bases and J by 1 base, leaving 6 bases between them. CDR3: CASSLSYGNTEAFF. DNA of the CDR3: TGTGCCAGCAGTTTATCGTATGGGAACACTGAAGCTTTCTTT.